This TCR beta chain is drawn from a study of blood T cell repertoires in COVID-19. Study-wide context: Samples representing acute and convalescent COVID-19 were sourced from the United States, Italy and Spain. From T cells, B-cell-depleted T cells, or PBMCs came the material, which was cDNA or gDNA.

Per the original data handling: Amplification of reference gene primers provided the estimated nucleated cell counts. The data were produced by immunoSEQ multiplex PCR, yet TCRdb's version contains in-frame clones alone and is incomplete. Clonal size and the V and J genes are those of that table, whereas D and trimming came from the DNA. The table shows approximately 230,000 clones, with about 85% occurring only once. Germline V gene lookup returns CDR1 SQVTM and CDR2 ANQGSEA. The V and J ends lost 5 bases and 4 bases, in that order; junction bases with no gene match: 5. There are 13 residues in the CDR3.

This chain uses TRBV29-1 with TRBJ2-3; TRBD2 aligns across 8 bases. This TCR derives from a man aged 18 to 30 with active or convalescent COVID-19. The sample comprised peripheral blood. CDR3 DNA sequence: TGCAGCGTTCCAGCGGGAGAGGCAGATACGCAGTATTTT. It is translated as CSVPAGEADTQYF.